One and the same sample provided the 15 T cell receptor beta chains below, sequenced in a study of CD8+ T cells in alopecia areata (dated by TCRdb to about 2018). The library was generated by the immunoSEQ multiplex PCR assay. RNA was extracted from all samples and reverse transcribed into cDNA, which served as template for TCR sequencing. Here the immuneACCESS table is served through TCRdb, limited to in-frame sequences with V and J called. Missing clones are a known gap in these copies; in checked studies unresolved V genes cover under half, and the rest lacks a known reason. The sample has 200,000 to 300,000 clones on record, with no singletons. 1.2% of the sample lies in the top ten. Cells from pooled mouse cutaneous lymph nodes were stained for CD4, CD8alpha, NKG2D, NKG2ACE and other markers and then sorted on a BD Influx. What was sequenced was CD4+ T cells sorted from a lymph node. The source is a C3H/HeJ mouse with alopecia areata. Mice from this strain have the MHC haplotype H2-k.

This clone was counted a few times. Genes and germline come from the mouse. The read comes to an end 4 residues before the CDR3 does, leaving the germline J gene to fill in the end. The chain uses TRBV5 and TRBJ2-2; the match to TRBD1 covers 10 bases. Unmatched junction bases numbered 3, after V lost 1 base and J lost 4 bases. This CDR3 contains 16 residues. Germline CDR1 LGHNA, CDR2 YNLKQL (reference sequence). Incomplete CDR3 DNA: TGTGCCAGCAGCCAAGGAGGGACAGGGGTCACCGGG. Translation: CASSQGGTGVTG. From start to end, the CDR3 is CASSQGGTGVTGQLYF.

Only a few counts were recorded for this clone. The gene names here belong to mouse. The read ends 4 residues before the CDR3 terminus; that terminus is restored from the germline J gene. The V and J genes are TRBV5 and TRBJ2-1, with 8 bases aligning to TRBD2. This CDR3 contains 14 residues. After removal of 4 bases from V and 4 bases from J, the junction contained 3 bases not matched to a gene. Germline CDR1 is LGHNA and CDR2 is YNLKQL (reference sequence). CDR3 sequence: CASSPLGGYAEQFF. CDR3 DNA (partial): TGTGCCAGCAGCCCTCTGGGGGGTTATGCT.

This clone was observed a few times. Genes and germline come from the mouse. The CDR3 is cut off 4 residues early in the read; its end comes from the germline J gene. V gene TRBV13-1 combines with J gene TRBJ2-5, with a possible D match to TRBD2 (6 bases). The V gene lost 1 base and the J gene lost 0 bases, with 12 bases spanning the gap. CDR1 is NSHNY, CDR2 SYGAGN, per germline. The CDR3 is 16 residues long. CDR3 bases read: TGTGCCAGCAGTGATCCCCGGGGGGATAACCAAGAC. The encoded protein is CASSDPRGDNQD. The entire CDR3 reads CASSDPRGDNQDTQYF.

About this clone: The germline and genes are mouse ones. The sequence runs out 4 residues before the end of the CDR3; the remainder is reconstructed from the germline J gene. The V and J genes are TRBV1 and TRBJ1-2; D possibly corresponds to TRBD1 (6 bases). The ends were cut back, 1 base at V and 3 bases at J, with 9 bases in the middle. CDR1 is NSQYPW and CDR2 is LRSPGD in the germline V gene (reference sequence). This CDR3 is 14 amino acids long. CDR3 bases read: TGCACCTGCAGTGCAGGCAGGGGTGACTCC. It yields the protein CTCSAGRGDS. The CDR3, in full, reads CTCSAGRGDSDYTF.

The sample holds many counts of this clone. The genes are named according to mouse. The CDR3 goes on 4 residues after the read ends, and that part is filled in from the germline J gene. The sample carries other DNA sequences with the same CDR3. The J gene is TRBJ2-5, the V gene TRBV19; 7 bases align to TRBD2. Germline CDR1 is FNHDT and CDR2 is SITEND (reference sequence). The V segment lost 2 bases and the J segment 0 bases; nucleotides outside the gene matches: 3. This CDR3 is built from 15 residues. CDR3 DNA (partial): TGTGCCAGCAGTATTCTGGGGGATAACCAAGAC. Amino acids: CASSILGDNQD. The entire CDR3 sequence reads CASSILGDNQDTQYF.

This clone was picked up a small number of times. Gene and germline names: mouse. The read stops 4 residues short of the end of the CDR3; the missing end is completed from the germline J gene. The rearrangement uses TRBV13-1 and TRBJ2-3; D is uncertain. Germline CDR1 reads NSHNY; CDR2 reads SYGAGN. V was pared by 1 base and J by 0 bases, with 6 bases between. The CDR3 is 14 residues long. The sequenced part of the CDR3 DNA is TGTGCCAGCAGTGATCAAGTTAGTGCAGAA. Its protein is CASSDQVSAE. The complete CDR3 reads CASSDQVSAETLYF.

This clone was counted between two and nine times. These gene names are mouse names. The read comes to an end 3 residues before the CDR3 does, leaving the germline J gene to fill in the end. The sample has other DNA sequences that encode this CDR3 too. This chain connects TRBV1 to TRBJ1-6; the match to TRBD1 covers 10 bases. TRBJ1-6 is an ORF; its function is uncertain. V was clipped by 0 bases and J by 3 bases; unmatched bases: 2. The CDR3 extends over 17 amino acids. The germline gives CDR1 NSQYPW, CDR2 LRSPGD (reference sequence). The CDR3: CTCSADRDRGYNSPLYF. The part of the CDR3 DNA that was read is TGCACCTGCAGTGCAGACCGGGACAGGGGCTATAATTCGCCC.

This clone has just a few counts. Gene names are mouse gene names. The CDR3 bases that were read are TGTGCCAGCAGTGTCGACAGGGTCACCGGG. It translates to CASSVDRVTG. The whole CDR3 protein is CASSVDRVTGQLYF. The chain combines TRBV13-1 with TRBJ2-2, with 7 nucleotides matching TRBD1. The CDR3 end is not reached by the read, which stops 4 residues before it; the germline J gene fills it in. CDR1 and CDR2 from the germline V gene are NSHNY and SYGAGN. J lost 4 bases, V lost 3 bases, and 3 bases had no gene match. The CDR3 is 14 amino acids.

This clone was detected only a few times. The listed genes are named as in mouse. Coverage ceases 4 residues before the CDR3 finishes, and the germline J gene fills in the end. Within the sample, other DNA sequences also encode this same CDR3. The rearrangement uses TRBV1 and TRBJ2-1; TRBD1 might be the D (5 bases). Germline V CDR1 and CDR2: NSQYPW, LRSPGD (reference sequence). The CDR3 spans 15 residues. Deletions cut 0 bases from V and 2 bases from J, with 8 bases between. Here the CDR3 reads CTCSADPGHYAEQFF. The sequenced CDR3 bases are TGCACCTGCAGTGCAGATCCAGGGCACTATGCT.

As for this clone: Mouse gene names and germline throughout. The CDR3 end falls 4 residues outside the read, so it is completed with the germline J gene. This rearrangement joins TRBV13-1 to TRBJ2-7; the match to TRBD2 covers 9 bases. This CDR3 is 14 amino acids long. Per germline, CDR1 NSHNY and CDR2 SYGAGN. CDR3 bases read: TGTGCCAGCAGTGCCAGACTGGGGGTTGAT. Its translation: CASSARLGVD. The whole CDR3 protein reads CASSARLGVDEQYF.

This clone was seen a few times. Gene names and germline refer to mouse. The read is 4 residues too short to cover the CDR3 end, so that end is filled in from the germline J gene. This chain uses TRBV13-1 with TRBJ1-1; no reliable D call. This CDR3 region has 13 residues. Per germline, CDR1 NSHNY and CDR2 SYGAGN. V shed 3 bases and J shed 1 base, with 7 bases lying between them. Partial CDR3 DNA: TGTGCCAGCAGTGCCATCAAAAACACA. The encoded protein is CASSAIKNT. The whole CDR3 is CASSAIKNTEVFF.

This clone was picked up a small number of times. Mouse gene names apply. Sequencing ends 4 residues short of the CDR3 end; the germline J gene provides the rest. The genes are TRBV13-1 and TRBJ2-5; the match to TRBD1 covers 9 bases. In germline, CDR1 is NSHNY, CDR2 SYGAGN. This CDR3 has 14 residues. The CDR3 is CASSARDRVDTQYF. The DNA read from the CDR3 is TGTGCCAGCAGTGCCCGGGACAGGGTGGAC.

This clone was observed a few times. Genes and germline come from the mouse. The observed sequence ends 4 residues before the CDR3 terminus, with the missing tail filled in from the germline J gene. This sequence joins TRBV5 and TRBJ2-5; a possible D gene is TRBD2 (6 bases). From germline, CDR1 is LGHNA and CDR2 YNLKQL (reference sequence). The CDR3 has 15 residues. Incomplete CDR3 DNA: TGTGCCAGCAGCCAAGAATCTGGGGAAGGAGAC. The encoded protein is CASSQESGEGD. In full, the CDR3 reads CASSQESGEGDTQYF.

This clone was counted only a few times. Genes here carry mouse names. The CDR3 extends 4 residues past the end of the read, so its final part is completed from the germline J gene. The chain recombines TRBV5 with TRBJ2-5, with D possibly matching TRBD1 (6 bases). CDR3 length: 12 residues. CDR1 and CDR2 from the germline V gene are LGHNA and YNLKQL (reference sequence). CDR3 DNA (partial): TGTGCCAGCAGCCTCACAGGGGAC. Translated: CASSLTGD. The CDR3, in full, reads CASSLTGDTQYF.

Comments on this clone: These gene names are mouse names. The read comes to an end 4 residues before the CDR3 does, leaving the germline J gene to fill in the end. The rearrangement joins TRBV19 to TRBJ2-5; 7 nucleotides match TRBD2. Germline lookup yields CDR1 FNHDT and CDR2 SITEND (reference sequence). The CDR3 has 15 residues. Trimming cost V 2 bases and J 1 base; bases outside gene matches: 4. The CDR3 loop reads CASSIGGTDQDTQYF. The DNA read from the CDR3 is TGTGCCAGCAGTATTGGGGGGACTGACCAAGAC.